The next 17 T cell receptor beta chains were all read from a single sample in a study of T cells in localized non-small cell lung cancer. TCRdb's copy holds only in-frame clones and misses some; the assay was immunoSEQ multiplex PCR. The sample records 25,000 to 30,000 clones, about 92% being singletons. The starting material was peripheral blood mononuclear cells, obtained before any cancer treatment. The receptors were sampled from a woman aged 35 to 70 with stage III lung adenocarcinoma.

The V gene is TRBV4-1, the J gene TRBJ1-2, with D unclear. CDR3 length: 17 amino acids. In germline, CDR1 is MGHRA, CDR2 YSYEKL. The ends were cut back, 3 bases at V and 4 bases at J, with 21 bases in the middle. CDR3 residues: CASSQDYLSDLGYGYTF. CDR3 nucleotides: TGCGCCAGCAGCCAGGATTATTTGTCTGATCTTGGCTATGGCTACACCTTC.

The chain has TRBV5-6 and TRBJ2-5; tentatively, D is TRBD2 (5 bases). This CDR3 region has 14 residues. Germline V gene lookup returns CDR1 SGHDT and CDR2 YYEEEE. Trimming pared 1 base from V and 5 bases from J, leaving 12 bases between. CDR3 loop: CASSLTSTVETQYF. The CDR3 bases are TGTGCCAGCAGCTTGACTAGTACGGTTGAGACCCAGTACTTC.

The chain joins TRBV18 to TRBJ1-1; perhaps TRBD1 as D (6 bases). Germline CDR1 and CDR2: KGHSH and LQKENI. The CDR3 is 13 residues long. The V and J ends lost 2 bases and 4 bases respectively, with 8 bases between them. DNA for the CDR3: TGTGCCAGCTCACCAATAGGGGGCACTGAAGCTTTCTTT. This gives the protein CASSPIGGTEAFF.

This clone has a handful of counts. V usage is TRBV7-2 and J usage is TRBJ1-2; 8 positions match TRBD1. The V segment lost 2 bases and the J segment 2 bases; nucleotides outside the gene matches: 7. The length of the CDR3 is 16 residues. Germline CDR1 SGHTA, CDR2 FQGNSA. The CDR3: CASSLTGTGLNYGYTF. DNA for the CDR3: TGTGCCAGCAGCTTAACCGGGACAGGATTAAACTATGGCTACACCTTC.

The CDR3 coding sequence is TGCAGCGCCCCCGTTACTAGCGGGAGGGGTGAGCAGTTCTTC. It is translated as CSAPVTSGRGEQFF. V usage is TRBV29-1 and J usage is TRBJ2-1; 13 positions match TRBD2. Germline values: CDR1 SQVTM, CDR2 ANQGSEA. With 7 bases clipped from V and 9 bases from J, the junction kept 9 bases outside the gene matches. This CDR3 comprises 14 residues.

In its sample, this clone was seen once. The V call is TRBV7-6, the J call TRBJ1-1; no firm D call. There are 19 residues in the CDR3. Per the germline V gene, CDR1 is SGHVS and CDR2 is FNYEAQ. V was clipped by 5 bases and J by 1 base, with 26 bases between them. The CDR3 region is CASSPLGVRAGVGNTEAFF. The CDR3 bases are TGTGCCAGCAGCCCTTTGGGTGTGCGGGCAGGTGTAGGGAACACTGAAGCTTTCTTT.

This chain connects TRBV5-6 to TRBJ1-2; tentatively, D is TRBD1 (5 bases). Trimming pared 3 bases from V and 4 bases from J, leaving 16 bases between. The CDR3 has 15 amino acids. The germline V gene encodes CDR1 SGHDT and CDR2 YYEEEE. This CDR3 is CASSSTPGTLYGYTF. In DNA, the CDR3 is TGTGCCAGCAGCTCAACACCCGGGACCCTCTATGGCTACACCTTC.

The CDR3 spells CASSPPRGGAYGYTF. The CDR3 DNA sequence: TGTGCCAGCAGTCCCCCAAGGGGGGGGGCGTACGGCTACACCTTC. V usage is TRBV2 and J usage is TRBJ1-2; possible D gene TRBD1, 6 bases. Between the trimmed V and J ends, which lost 5 bases and 8 bases, there was a span of 21 bases. Looked up from germline, CDR1 is SNHLY and CDR2 is FYNNEI. This CDR3 region has 15 residues.

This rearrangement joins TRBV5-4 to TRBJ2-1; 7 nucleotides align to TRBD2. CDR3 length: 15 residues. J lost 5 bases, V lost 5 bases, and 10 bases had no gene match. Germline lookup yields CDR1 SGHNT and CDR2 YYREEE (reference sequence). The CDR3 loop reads CASRPGGIGNNEQFF. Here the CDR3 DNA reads TGTGCCAGCAGACCGGGGGGTATCGGGAACAATGAGCAGTTCTTC. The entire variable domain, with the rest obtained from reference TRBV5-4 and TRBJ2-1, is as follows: ETGVTQSPTHLIKTRGQQVTLRCSSQSGHNTVSWYQQALGQGPQFIFQYYREEENGRGNFPPRFSGLQFPNYSSELNVNALELDDSALYLCASRPGGIGNNEQFFGPGTRLTVL.

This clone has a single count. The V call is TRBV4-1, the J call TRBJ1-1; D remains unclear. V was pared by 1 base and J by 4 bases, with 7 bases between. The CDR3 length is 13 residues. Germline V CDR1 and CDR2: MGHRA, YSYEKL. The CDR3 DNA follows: TGCGCCAGCAGCCAAGCCCGGGCCACTGAAGCTTTCTTT. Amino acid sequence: CASSQARATEAFF.

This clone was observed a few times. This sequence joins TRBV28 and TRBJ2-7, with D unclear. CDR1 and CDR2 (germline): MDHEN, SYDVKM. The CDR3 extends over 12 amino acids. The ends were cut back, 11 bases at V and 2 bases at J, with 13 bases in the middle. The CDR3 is CAAQGQAYEQYF. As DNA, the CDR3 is TGTGCCGCGCAAGGGCAGGCCTACGAGCAGTACTTC.

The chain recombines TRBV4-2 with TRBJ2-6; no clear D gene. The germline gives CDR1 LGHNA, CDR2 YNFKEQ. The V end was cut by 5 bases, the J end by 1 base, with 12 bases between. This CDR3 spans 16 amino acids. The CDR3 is CASSAQVRSGANVLTF. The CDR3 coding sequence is TGTGCCAGCAGCGCCCAGGTTCGATCTGGGGCCAACGTCCTGACTTTC.

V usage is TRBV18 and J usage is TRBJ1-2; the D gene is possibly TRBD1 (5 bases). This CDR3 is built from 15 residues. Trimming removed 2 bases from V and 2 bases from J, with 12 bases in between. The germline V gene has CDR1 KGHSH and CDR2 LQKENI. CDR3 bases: TGTGCCAGCTCACCAACCAGTGGGGGGAACTATGGCTACACCTTC. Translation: CASSPTSGGNYGYTF.

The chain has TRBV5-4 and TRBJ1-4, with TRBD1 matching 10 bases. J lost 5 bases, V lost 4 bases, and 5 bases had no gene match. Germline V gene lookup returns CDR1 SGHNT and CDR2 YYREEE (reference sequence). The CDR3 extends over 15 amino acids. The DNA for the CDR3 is TGTGCCAGCAGCGTCCCGGGACAGGGGAATGAAAAACTGTTTTTT. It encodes CASSVPGQGNEKLFF.

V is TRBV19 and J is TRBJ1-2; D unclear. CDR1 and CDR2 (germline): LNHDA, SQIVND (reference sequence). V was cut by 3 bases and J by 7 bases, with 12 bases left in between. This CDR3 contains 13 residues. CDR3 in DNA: TGTGCCAGTAGTATTCTCCAGGCTGGTGGCTACACCTTC. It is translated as CASSILQAGGYTF.

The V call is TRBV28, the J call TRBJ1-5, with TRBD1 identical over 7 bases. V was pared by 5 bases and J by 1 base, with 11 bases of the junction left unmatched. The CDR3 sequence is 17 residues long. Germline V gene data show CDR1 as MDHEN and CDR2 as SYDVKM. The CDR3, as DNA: TGTGCCAGCAGTATCCCGACAGGGATGGGGAGCAATCAGCCCCAGCATTTT. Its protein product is CASSIPTGMGSNQPQHF. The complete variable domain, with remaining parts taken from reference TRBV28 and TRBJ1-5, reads DVKVTQSSRYLVKRTGEKVFLECVQDMDHENMFWYRQDPGLGLRLIYFSYDVKMKEKGDIPEGYSVSREKKERFSLILESASTNQTSMYLCASSIPTGMGSNQPQHFGDGTRLSIL.

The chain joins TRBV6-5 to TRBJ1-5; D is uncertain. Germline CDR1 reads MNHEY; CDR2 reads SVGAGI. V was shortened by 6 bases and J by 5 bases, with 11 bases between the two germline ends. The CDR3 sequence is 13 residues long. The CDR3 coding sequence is TGTGCCAGCAGGGGCAGGCGGGATCAGCCCCAGCATTTT. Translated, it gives CASRGRRDQPQHF.